The T cell receptor beta chain described here comes from a study of T cell responses to AZD1222 COVID-19 vaccine. Using immunoSEQ multiplex PCR, the repertoire was profiled, and TCRdb retains in-frame clones only, with some absent. The data hold more than 140,000 clones, with about nine tenths observed a single time. Germline assignment: CDR1 SGHVS and CDR2 FQNEAQ. The CDR3 contains 12 residues. The V and J ends lost 5 bases and 8 bases respectively, with 12 bases between them. The specimen was peripheral blood, collected on day 0 of AZD1222 vaccination. The clonotype originates from an adult in good health. The chain employs TRBV7-8 and TRBJ1-2; D remains unclear. The CDR3 sequence: CASSPTSDGYTF. CDR3 bases: TGTGCCAGCAGCCCCACAAGTGACGGCTACACCTTC.